This TCR beta chain originates from a study of blood T cell repertoires in COVID-19. As for the study in general: There were acute and convalescent COVID-19 samples, and they came from the United States, Italy and Spain.

Everyone who took part was 18 to 89 years old, and they came from about two dozen US areas. Donors in Cohort 3 counted as recovered after two negative PCRs, clearance, or symptom resolution. Germline loops: CDR1 SEHNR, CDR2 FQNEAQ (reference sequence). V lost 4 bases and J lost 3, with 4 bases in between. The CDR3 runs to 12 residues. In the study's own analysis: Nucleated cell number was recorded as an estimate derived from reference gene primer amplification. Data came from immunoSEQ multiplex PCR; TCRdb stores just in-frame clones and leaves some out. V and J calls and clone size are given by that table; D and trimming were obtained from the DNA. The sample includes about 190,000 clones, 84% of them seen just once.

This rearrangement joins TRBV7-9 to TRBJ1-5, with D unresolved. Sequencing was done on a sample of PBMCs or T cells enriched from blood (not recorded which). This receptor was identified in a woman under 40 who had recovered from COVID-19. The CDR3: CASSSNNQPQHF. In DNA form, the CDR3 reads TGTGCCAGCAGCTCAAACAATCAGCCCCAGCATTTT.